Here is one T cell receptor beta chain with its context. This entry is derived from a study of tumour-infiltrating T cells in Burkitt lymphoma. In the study overall: Productive clonality predicted overall and progression-free survival.

This CDR3 is 12 amino acids long. In germline, CDR1 is PRHDT, CDR2 FYEKMQ (reference sequence). V dropped 4 bases and J dropped 4 bases, with 7 bases sitting between them. The repertoire was sequenced with immunoSEQ multiplex PCR; TCRdb's copy has only in-frame clones and lacks some. The top ten clones hold approximately 14% of a sample with 5,000 to 6,500 clones, around 17% of them seen once. This receptor was obtained from a human donor with diffuse large B-cell lymphoma. Sequencing was done on a sample of tumor tissue. The rearrangement joins TRBV13 to TRBJ1-2; D might be TRBD1 (5 bases). CDR3 coding DNA: TGTGCCAGCAGCTCCCAGGGCTATGGCTACACCTTC. Translated, it gives CASSSQGYGYTF.